These 18 T cell receptor beta chains share one sample of origin, sequenced in a study of T cells in tuberculosis. This table comes from immunoSEQ multiplex PCR, and its TCRdb copy is limited to in-frame clones, with some not included. The data show about 41,000 clones, with roughly 96% seen just once and about 3.7% held by the top ten. The sample consisted of PBMCs. These receptors were collected from a donor aged 5 to 30 with latent tuberculosis or without tuberculosis infection.

The chain is built from TRBV9 and TRBJ2-5, with unresolved D. V was pared by 0 bases and J by 2 bases, with 8 bases between. The CDR3 is 14 amino acids. CDR1 is SGDLS, CDR2 YYNGEE, per germline. CDR3 residues: CASSVEPEQETQYF. CDR3 coding DNA: TGTGCCAGCAGCGTAGAACCTGAGCAAGAGACCCAGTACTTC. The variable domain in full, completed from reference TRBV9 and TRBJ2-5, reads DSGVTQTPKHLITATGQRVTLRCSPRSGDLSVYWYQQSLDQGLQFLIQYYNGEERAKGNILERFSAQQFPDLHSELNLSSLELGDSALYFCASSVEPEQETQYFGPGTRLLVL.

This chain joins TRBV5-1 and TRBJ1-1; D gene ambiguous. The CDR3 runs 14 residues. CDR1 and CDR2 from the germline V gene are SGHRS and YFSETQ. The V and J ends lost 3 bases and 4 bases respectively, with 13 bases between them. The CDR3 reads CASSYVSGSTEAFF. CDR3 nucleotide sequence: TGCGCCAGCAGCTACGTATCGGGGAGCACTGAAGCTTTCTTT.

The chain joins TRBV27 to TRBJ1-2, with 9 nucleotides matching TRBD1. After removal of 4 bases from V and 5 bases from J, the junction contained 2 bases not matched to a gene. Germline CDR1 MNHEY, CDR2 SMNVEV (reference sequence). The CDR3 contains 13 residues. This CDR3 reads CASSWGQGYGYTF. CDR3 bases: TGTGCCAGCAGTTGGGGACAGGGTTATGGCTACACCTTC.

V usage is TRBV28 and J usage is TRBJ1-1; D is ambiguous. The CDR3 spans 15 residues. Germline CDR1 is MDHEN and CDR2 is SYDVKM. Trimming pared 2 bases from V and 10 bases from J, leaving 20 bases between. The CDR3 DNA reads as TGTGCCAGCAGTTTAGCTTCCGTGGCCGGGGTGGGAGCTTTCTTT. It codes for CASSLASVAGVGAFF. Variable domain in full (rest from reference TRBV28 and TRBJ1-1): DVKVTQSSRYLVKRTGEKVFLECVQDMDHENMFWYRQDPGLGLRLIYFSYDVKMKEKGDIPEGYSVSREKKERFSLILESASTNQTSMYLCASSLASVAGVGAFFGQGTRLTVV.

There are a few counts of this clone. V gene TRBV4-1 combines with J gene TRBJ1-5; D gene unclear. The V end was cut by 1 base, the J end by 0 bases, with 7 bases between. Germline-derived CDR1 and CDR2 are MGHRA and YSYEKL. CDR3 size: 15 residues. The CDR3 DNA reads TGCGCCAGCAGCCAAGCAGATTATAGCAATCAGCCCCAGCATTTT. It translates to CASSQADYSNQPQHF.

J is TRBJ2-1 and V is TRBV10-3; TRBD1 agrees at 12 bases. The CDR3 is 14 residues long. V shed 6 bases and J 8 bases; nucleotides not matched to a gene: 5. The germline V gene encodes CDR1 ENHRY and CDR2 SYGVKD. Here the CDR3 reads CAIRPGQGAHEQFF. CDR3 DNA: TGTGCCATCAGGCCGGGACAGGGGGCGCATGAGCAGTTCTTC.

The chain has TRBV2 and TRBJ2-4, with TRBD2 identical over 7 bases. CDR1 and CDR2 from the germline V gene are SNHLY and FYNNEI. The CDR3 contains 20 residues. V dropped 7 bases and J dropped 0; count of bases not matched to a gene: 21. The CDR3 loop is CASMRMVGGTWAVAKNIQYF. CDR3 nucleotides: TGTGCCAGCATGAGGATGGTCGGGGGGACCTGGGCCGTAGCCAAAAACATTCAGTACTTC.

The chain has TRBV18 and TRBJ2-1, with TRBD1 matching 8 bases. The CDR3 covers 14 residues. V shed 3 bases and J 8 bases; nucleotides not matched to a gene: 6. Germline values: CDR1 KGHSH, CDR2 LQKENI. The CDR3 region is CASSPFDRGHEQFF. For the CDR3, the DNA is TGTGCCAGCTCACCGTTCGACAGGGGCCATGAGCAGTTCTTC.

The chain carries TRBV4-3 and TRBJ1-4; D remains unclear. V shed 2 bases and J shed 3 bases, with 28 bases lying between them. Germline CDR1 LGHNA, CDR2 YSLEER. The CDR3 is made up of 21 amino acids. DNA of the CDR3: TGCGCCAGCAGCCAACATCTAGGCCCGACTGGAGGTGCGTCATCTAATGAAAAACTGTTTTTT. It codes for CASSQHLGPTGGASSNEKLFF.

This clone is termed medium-sized. The chain links TRBV25-1 to TRBJ2-7; 9 bases map to TRBD1. CDR1 and CDR2 (germline): MGHDK, SYGVNS. This CDR3 has 12 amino acids. V lost 8 bases to trimming and J lost 5 bases; unmatched junction nucleotides: 4. The CDR3 nucleotides read TGTGCCAGCGTGGACAGGGGTCACGAGCAGTACTTC. This gives the protein CASVDRGHEQYF.

J is TRBJ2-6 and V is TRBV25-1; 9 positions match TRBD1. V trimming: 10 bases; J trimming: 0 bases; junction bases outside the gene matches: 4. The CDR3 is made up of 15 amino acids. Germline loops: CDR1 MGHDK, CDR2 SYGVNS. The CDR3 sequence: CANRGQISGANVLTF. The CDR3 region has the DNA TGTGCCAACAGGGGGCAAATCTCTGGGGCCAACGTCCTGACTTTC.

The chain carries TRBV11-2 and TRBJ2-2, with D maybe TRBD1 (5 bases). Trimming removed 1 base from V and 3 bases from J, with 9 bases in between. CDR1 and CDR2 from the germline V gene are SGHAT and FQNNGV. The CDR3 is made up of 15 amino acids. DNA of the CDR3: TGTGCCAGCAGCTTAGGACAGCTACACACCGGGGAGCTGTTTTTT. It encodes CASSLGQLHTGELFF.

The V gene is TRBV11-2, the J gene TRBJ1-1; 7 bases line up with TRBD1. Germline trimming cut 5 bases from V and 4 bases from J; bases unmatched to any gene: 10. The CDR3 consists of 15 residues. Germline loops: CDR1 SGHAT, CDR2 FQNNGV. In DNA, the CDR3 is TGTGCCAGCAGCGAGACAGGGAGCTGGACCACTGAAGCTTTCTTT. Residues: CASSETGSWTTEAFF.

This chain's CDR3 is CASSEAGRKGNEQFF. Here the CDR3 DNA reads TGTGCCAGCAGTGAAGCGGGCAGGAAGGGGAATGAGCAGTTCTTC. This chain uses TRBV2 with TRBJ2-1, with D perhaps matching TRBD1 (5 bases). Trimming stripped 0 bases from V and 7 bases from J, with 13 bases between. Germline V gene sequence: CDR1 SNHLY, CDR2 FYNNEI. CDR3 length: 15 amino acids.

V usage is TRBV6-4 and J usage is TRBJ2-7, with 8 bases identical to TRBD1. The CDR3 covers 15 residues. V lost 5 bases to trimming and J lost 3 bases; unmatched junction nucleotides: 9. The germline V gene encodes CDR1 MRHNA and CDR2 SNTAGT. CDR3 region: CASSLGQGHSYEQYF. CDR3 nucleotide sequence: TGTGCCAGCAGTCTAGGACAGGGTCACAGCTACGAGCAGTACTTC.

This clone has just one count. J is TRBJ1-2 and V is TRBV18; TRBD1 matches 8 bases. With 4 bases clipped from V and 2 bases from J, the junction kept 9 bases outside the gene matches. There are 16 residues in the CDR3. CDR1 is KGHSH and CDR2 is LQKENI in the germline V gene. CDR3: CASSRGDRRTNYGYTF. In DNA form, the CDR3 reads TGTGCCAGCTCACGAGGGGACAGGAGGACCAACTATGGCTACACCTTC. The whole variable domain, filled in from reference TRBV18 and TRBJ1-2, reads NAGVMQNPRHLVRRRGQEARLRCSPMKGHSHVYWYRQLPEEGLKFMVYLQKENIIDESGMPKERFSAEFPKEGPSILRIQQVVRGDSAAYFCASSRGDRRTNYGYTFGSGTRLTVV.

This sequence joins TRBV29-1 and TRBJ2-7, with a weak D call TRBD1 (6 bases). With 4 bases removed from V and 3 bases from J, the gap between germline ends came to 16 bases. This CDR3 is 14 amino acids long. Germline-derived CDR1 and CDR2 are SQVTM and ANQGSEA. CDR3: CSVVWGQYVYEQYF. The CDR3 DNA reads as TGCAGCGTTGTCTGGGGGCAATACGTCTACGAGCAGTACTTC.

V is TRBV12-5 and J is TRBJ1-5; tentatively, D is TRBD1 (6 bases). Germline V CDR1 and CDR2: LGHNT, FRNRAP. Trimming removed 0 bases from V and 0 bases from J, with 18 bases in between. There are 19 residues in the CDR3. The CDR3 sequence: CASGLVPSGQVYSNQPQHF. The CDR3 DNA sequence: TGTGCTAGTGGTTTGGTACCTTCGGGACAAGTATATAGCAATCAGCCCCAGCATTTT.